This TCR beta chain was captured by sequencing in a study of response to subunit inactivated influenza vaccine (dated by TCRdb to about 2018). The study in broad terms: Deep quantitative T cell receptor repertoire profiling was used in the study to track responses to a trivalent subunit inactivated influenza vaccine.

This clonotype was counted between two and nine times. What this receptor recognizes is not known. Base-call qualities are not available, and no considerably larger clone is one nucleotide away. Library prep was done by RT-PCR. The sequencer listed for this sample is Illumina HiSeq 2500. TCRdb took the public reads, trimmed them with fastp at Q25, ran MiXCR for clone calling and kept in-frame beta chains. Duplicate CDR3 protein sequences are folded into a single record with the most common DNA and genes. The sample table holds a few hundred thousand distinct CDR3 sequences, of which approximately 12% were seen once. The ten top clones hold about 7.8% of the sample. Here is what the overall study found, with its caveats: The authors proposed that each seasonal influenza vaccination may bring in only a limited number of new T cells.

V loses 2 bases at its end and J loses 13 bases; junction bases beyond the gene matches: 6. Taken from the germline V gene, the CDR1 and CDR2 loops are KGHDR and SFDVKD. From the cysteine through the phenylalanine, the CDR3 covers 12 amino acids. Here the CDR3 DNA is all that survives: 36 bases in frame from base 1. Rearrangement joined TRBV24-1 to TRBJ2-5; 7 nucleotides in the junction match TRBD2. The TCR originated in a man aged 50 to 60 who received an inactivated influenza vaccine. Donor details come from another sample of the same person, matched by shared clones. Sequenced material: non-naive T cells sorted from PBMCs, taken about 14 days before vaccination. The cell subset or site tag for this specimen amounts to: memory T cell fraction. The DNA sequence is TGTGCCACCAGTGATTCGGGACTACTTCTGTACTTC. This is translated as CATSDSGLLLYF.